Presented here are 10 T cell receptor beta chains from one specimen sequenced in a study of coeliac disease. Profiling relied on immunoSEQ multiplex PCR, and the TCRdb table lists in-frame clones only, not all of them. The table has some 1,700 clones, about three quarters seen once. The material sequenced was lymphocytes from the gut lamina propria. The receptor source for this set is a human donor without celiac disease.

This chain links TRBV5-4 with TRBJ1-1, with D unresolved. Germline CDR1 is SGHNT and CDR2 is YYREEE (reference sequence). The CDR3 sequence is 14 residues long. The V end was cut by 0 bases, the J end by 6 bases, with 12 bases between. CDR3 region: CASSLELLVPEAFF. In nucleotides, the CDR3 is TGTGCCAGCAGCTTGGAGCTGTTGGTCCCTGAAGCTTTCTTT.

The chain uses TRBV7-8 and TRBJ2-7; 10 bases align to TRBD2. This CDR3 region has 16 residues. Germline V lookup: CDR1 SGHVS, CDR2 FQNEAQ. Trimming removed 7 bases from V and 4 bases from J; junction bases left unmatched: 13. CDR3 in amino acids: CASTIIAGGTEYEQYF. In DNA, the CDR3 is TGTGCCAGCACCATAATAGCGGGAGGAACGGAATACGAGCAGTACTTC.

The gene calls are TRBV19 and TRBJ1-2; D call uncertain. V was clipped by 6 bases and J by 9 bases, with 14 bases between them. Germline assignment: CDR1 LNHDA and CDR2 SQIVND (reference sequence). The CDR3 is 12 residues long. Here the CDR3 DNA reads TGTGCCAGTAGGGTCCGGGGAGGTAGCTACACCTTC. Translation gives CASRVRGGSYTF.

Concerning this clone itself: The junction departs from germline at one end; a sequencing error may be responsible. The chain combines TRBV11-1 with TRBJ2-4; 9 nucleotides align to TRBD1. The CDR3 has 12 amino acids. Germline V gene sequence: CDR1 SGHAT, CDR2 FQDESV (reference sequence). CDR3 nucleotides: TGTGCCAGCAGCTTAGACCGGGACAGGGTATGGTTC. This encodes CASSLDRDRVWF.

The V and J genes are TRBV5-4 and TRBJ2-6, with unresolved D. Per germline, CDR1 SGHNT and CDR2 YYREEE (reference sequence). This CDR3 region has 17 residues. Trimming shortened V by 7 bases and J by 5 bases, and 22 bases separated the two germline ends. CDR3 in DNA: TGTGCCAGCGGTATCGATACCAGACAAAGTCGGGCCAACGTCCTGACTTTC. Protein sequence: CASGIDTRQSRANVLTF. Full variable domain (remainder filled in from reference TRBV5-4 and TRBJ2-6): ETGVTQSPTHLIKTRGQQVTLRCSSQSGHNTVSWYQQALGQGPQFIFQYYREEENGRGNFPPRFSGLQFPNYSSELNVNALELDDSALYLCASGIDTRQSRANVLTFGAGSRLTVL.

This sequence joins TRBV6-5 and TRBJ2-2; tentative D call: TRBD1 (5 bases). The CDR3 covers 13 residues. Between the trimmed V and J ends, which lost 7 bases and 5 bases, there was a span of 11 bases. The V gene's germline CDR1 is MNHEY and CDR2 SVGAGI. In DNA form, the CDR3 reads TGTGCCAGCAAAGTAGGGGAAACCGGGGAGCTGTTTTTT. Translating gives CASKVGETGELFF.

V is TRBV7-9 and J is TRBJ1-2; perhaps TRBD1 as D (5 bases). CDR3 length: 13 amino acids. Trimming removed 0 bases from V and 4 bases from J, with 6 bases in between. CDR1 is SEHNR, CDR2 FQNEAQ, per germline (reference sequence). The CDR3 sequence: CASSLAGVYGYTF. CDR3 DNA: TGTGCCAGCAGCTTAGCAGGGGTCTATGGCTACACCTTC.

This chain links TRBV28 with TRBJ2-1; 12 bases are a match to TRBD2. CDR1 and CDR2 from the germline V gene are MDHEN and SYDVKM. CDR3 length equals 17 residues. V shed 5 bases and J 5 bases; nucleotides not matched to a gene: 10. CDR3 sequence: CASSPRLAGDFHNEQFF. The CDR3, as DNA: TGTGCCAGCAGTCCGAGACTAGCGGGAGACTTTCACAATGAGCAGTTCTTC.

This clone appeared a few times. The chain combines TRBV7-3 with TRBJ2-7; 7 nucleotides agree with TRBD2. The germline V gene encodes CDR1 SGHTA and CDR2 FQGTGA. The CDR3 runs 14 residues. V lost 2 bases, J lost 4 bases, and 5 bases stayed unmatched. The DNA for the CDR3 is TGTGCCAGCAGCTTAGGCGGGAGTAATTACGAGCAGTACTTC. Amino acids: CASSLGGSNYEQYF. Full variable domain (missing parts from reference TRBV7-3 and TRBJ2-7): GAGVSQTPSNKVTEKGKYVELRCDPISGHTALYWYRQSLGQGPEFLIYFQGTGAADDSGLPNDRFFAVRPEGSVSTLKIQRTERGDSAVYLCASSLGGSNYEQYFGPGTRLTVT.

This clone has just a few counts. This chain uses TRBV7-9 with TRBJ2-2; 7 bases match TRBD2. This CDR3 comprises 17 residues. CDR1 is SEHNR, CDR2 FQNEAQ, per germline (reference sequence). J gave up 2 bases and V 1 base, and 7 bases lay outside the gene matches. The CDR3 region is CASSLDGLAANTGELFF. The CDR3 region has the DNA TGTGCCAGCAGCTTAGACGGGCTAGCGGCCAACACCGGGGAGCTGTTTTTT.